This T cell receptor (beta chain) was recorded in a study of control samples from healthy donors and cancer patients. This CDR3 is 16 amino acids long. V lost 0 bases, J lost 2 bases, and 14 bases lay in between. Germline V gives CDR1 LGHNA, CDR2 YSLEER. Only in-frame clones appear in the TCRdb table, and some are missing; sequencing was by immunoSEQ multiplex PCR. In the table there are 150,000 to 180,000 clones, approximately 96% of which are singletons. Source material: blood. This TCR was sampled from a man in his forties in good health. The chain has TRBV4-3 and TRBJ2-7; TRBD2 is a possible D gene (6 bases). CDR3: CASSQDPTGGPYEQYF. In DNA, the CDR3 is TGCGCCAGCAGCCAAGATCCTACCGGGGGTCCCTACGAGCAGTACTTC.